Listed here are 12 T cell receptor beta chains from one sample, sequenced in a study of blood T cell repertoires in COVID-19. The assay was immunoSEQ multiplex PCR, and TCRdb's table has in-frame clones only and misses some. Altogether some 170,000 clones are present, over 80% being singletons, with the ten largest covering approximately 8.7%. The sequenced sample was peripheral blood. The receptors derive from an older woman with acute or convalescent COVID-19.

CDR3 nucleotide sequence: TGTGCCAGCAGTGAAGACAGGGTCTACGAGCAGTACTTC. Its translation is CASSEDRVYEQYF. The chain has TRBV2 and TRBJ2-7, with D possibly TRBD1 on 6 matching bases. This CDR3 is built from 13 residues. Germline loops: CDR1 SNHLY, CDR2 FYNNEI. The V end was cut by 1 base, the J end by 3 bases, with 7 bases between.

The V and J genes are TRBV18 and TRBJ2-7; D is unclear. Germline V gene lookup returns CDR1 KGHSH and CDR2 LQKENI. The CDR3 is 14 amino acids. Trimming shortened V by 0 bases and J by 2 bases, and 8 bases separated the two germline ends. The CDR3 DNA reads TGTGCCAGCTCACCACCTAGTAAGACCTACGAGCAGTACTTC. This translates into CASSPPSKTYEQYF. The full variable domain, in which reference TRBV18 and TRBJ2-7 provide the parts outside the CDR3, is NAGVMQNPRHLVRRRGQEARLRCSPMKGHSHVYWYRQLPEEGLKFMVYLQKENIIDESGMPKERFSAEFPKEGPSILRIQQVVRGDSAAYFCASSPPSKTYEQYFGPGTRLTVT.

This clone was observed once. V usage is TRBV2 and J usage is TRBJ2-1; unclear D gene. V was clipped by 7 bases and J by 7 bases, with 8 bases between them. Per germline, CDR1 SNHLY and CDR2 FYNNEI. The CDR3 runs 11 residues. In nucleotides, the CDR3 is TGTGCCAGCACCCTCGAGAATGAGCAGTTCTTC. Translating it yields CASTLENEQFF.

To note about this clone: Mismatch with germline at one junction end may stem from a read error. The V call is TRBV11-2, the J call TRBJ1-1; weak D call: TRBD1 (5 bases). The germline V gene encodes CDR1 SGHAT and CDR2 FQNNGV. The CDR3 contains 17 residues. The CDR3 here is CASSFGWGGDPNAEAFF. The CDR3 DNA reads TGTGCCAGCAGCTTCGGATGGGGCGGGGACCCGAACGCTGAAGCTTTCTTT.

The chain couples TRBV27 to TRBJ2-6; D gene unclear. The V gene lost 6 bases and the J gene lost 0 bases, with 9 bases spanning the gap. Germline V gene lookup returns CDR1 MNHEY and CDR2 SMNVEV (reference sequence). The length of the CDR3 is 15 residues. The CDR3 region has the DNA TGTGCCAGCAGAAAGACAAGCTCTGGGGCCAACGTCCTGACTTTC. Protein sequence: CASRKTSSGANVLTF.

This clone came up a few times. The V gene is TRBV29-1, the J gene TRBJ2-7, with TRBD1 matching 9 bases. V lost 6 bases, J lost 5 bases, and 8 bases stayed unmatched. CDR3 length: 13 amino acids. From germline, CDR1 is SQVTM and CDR2 ANQGSEA. The chain's CDR3 is CSVSGTGQDEQYF. CDR3 DNA sequence: TGCAGCGTCTCCGGGACAGGGCAGGACGAGCAGTACTTC.

The chain employs TRBV7-2 and TRBJ1-2; possible D gene TRBD1, 5 bases. This CDR3 has 14 amino acids. Germline loops: CDR1 SGHTA, CDR2 FQGNSA. The ends were cut back, 1 base at V and 6 bases at J, with 12 bases in the middle. CDR3 loop: CASSLEGEGHGYTF. For the CDR3, the DNA is TGTGCCAGCAGCTTAGAAGGGGAAGGGCATGGCTACACCTTC.

The rearrangement uses TRBV5-1 and TRBJ1-5; 7 positions match TRBD1. Trimming at V came to 0 bases and at J to 7 bases, leaving 7 bases not matched to a gene. This CDR3 spans 15 amino acids. Germline CDR1 is SGHRS and CDR2 is YFSETQ. The CDR3 region has the DNA TGCGCCAGCAGCTTGGAGACAGGGTTTGGACAGCCCCAGCATTTT. This gives the protein CASSLETGFGQPQHF.

This rearrangement joins TRBV6-5 to TRBJ2-4; TRBD1 matches at 9 bases. The CDR3 sequence is 13 residues long. The germline V gene encodes CDR1 MNHEY and CDR2 SVGAGI. V trimming: 6 bases; J trimming: 9 bases; junction bases outside the gene matches: 6. The CDR3 sequence is CASRGQGLLIQYF. DNA of the CDR3: TGTGCCAGCAGGGGACAGGGCCTACTCATTCAGTACTTC.

In DNA form, the CDR3 reads TGTGCCAGTAGTATTACCGGGACAGGGGTTTGGGGATCTGGAAACACCATATATTTT. Its translation is CASSITGTGVWGSGNTIYF. This sequence joins TRBV19 and TRBJ1-3, with TRBD1 identical over 10 bases. Losses at the gene ends were 3 bases for V and 1 base for J; bases not matched to a gene: 12. The CDR3 runs to 19 residues. From germline, CDR1 is LNHDA and CDR2 SQIVND (reference sequence).

The rearrangement links TRBV9 to TRBJ2-2; D ambiguous. Per the germline V gene, CDR1 is SGDLS and CDR2 is YYNGEE. The CDR3 runs 16 residues. The V end was cut by 0 bases, the J end by 0 bases, with 9 bases between. The CDR3 DNA sequence: TGTGCCAGCAGCGTAGCCCCGTCCCCGAACACCGGGGAGCTGTTTTTT. This translates into CASSVAPSPNTGELFF.

V usage is TRBV27 and J usage is TRBJ2-7, with 8 bases identical to TRBD2. Germline CDR1 MNHEY, CDR2 SMNVEV (reference sequence). The CDR3 sequence is 13 residues long. V shed 6 bases, J shed 4 bases, and the junction held 5 bases outside the gene matches. The CDR3 nucleotides are TGTGCCAGCAGGGGGACGGGGGGGTACGAGCAGTACTTC. It yields the protein CASRGTGGYEQYF.